This T cell receptor (beta chain) derives from a study of blood T cell repertoires in COVID-19. In the study overall: Whether acute or convalescent, the COVID-19 samples came from the United States, Italy and Spain.

Profiled with immunoSEQ multiplex PCR; TCRdb holds only in-frame clones, not every one. The sample includes just over 300,000 clones, over 80% seen only once; the top ten take more than 8.5%. The sample taken for sequencing was PBMCs or T cells enriched from blood (not recorded which). The origin of this receptor is a woman aged 18-29 years who had recovered from COVID-19.

DNA for the CDR3: TGTGCCTGGAGTGCGGTCGACAGCCCTGTGCTCTACGAGCAGTACTTC. As protein: CAWSAVDSPVLYEQYF. The chain recombines TRBV30 with TRBJ2-7; D possibly corresponds to TRBD1 (5 bases). The CDR3 sequence is 16 residues long. From germline, CDR1 is GTSNPN and CDR2 SVGIG (reference sequence). V was cut by 1 base and J by 3 bases, with 19 bases left in between.